This T cell receptor beta chain is from a study of blood T cell repertoires in COVID-19. Study-level information: Donors in the United States, Italy and Spain gave samples during acute or convalescent COVID-19. The analysed material was cDNA or gDNA that came from T cells, B-cell-depleted T cells, or PBMCs.

Libraries were prepared by immunoSEQ multiplex PCR; TCRdb keeps only in-frame clonotypes and omits some of them. The sample contains fewer than 200,000 clones, approximately 80% of which appear only once. Looked up from germline, CDR1 is SGHNT and CDR2 is YYREEE (reference sequence). Trimming pared 4 bases from V and 8 bases from J, leaving 20 bases between. This CDR3 comprises 15 residues. The sample comprised peripheral blood. The sequence was collected from a human donor in a cohort sampled during active COVID-19. The chain couples TRBV5-4 to TRBJ2-3, with D possibly matching TRBD2 (6 bases). CDR3 region: CASSAVGGVKGTQYF. Written as DNA, the CDR3 is TGTGCCAGCAGCGCCGTGGGCGGGGTTAAGGGTACGCAGTATTTT.